These 4 T cell receptor beta chains share one sample of origin, sequenced in a study of blood T cell repertoires in COVID-19. Method: immunoSEQ multiplex PCR; TCRdb's copy keeps in-frame clones and lacks some. The table has hundreds of thousands of clones, around 86% seen once. The sample comprised peripheral blood. These receptors all come from a man at least 80 years old with acute or convalescent COVID-19.

This clone was counted a few times. This chain links TRBV4-2 with TRBJ2-2, with D unresolved. Trimming left V 1 base short and J 5 bases short, with 5 bases between. Germline V gene sequence: CDR1 LGHNA, CDR2 YNFKEQ. The CDR3 totals 13 residues. The CDR3 nucleotides read TGTGCCAGCAGCCAAGTCCTTACCGGGGAGCTGTTTTTT. It translates to CASSQVLTGELFF.

The V gene is TRBV7-2, the J gene TRBJ1-1; 8 bases line up with TRBD1. Per the germline V gene, CDR1 is SGHTA and CDR2 is FQGNSA. The CDR3 spans 14 residues. The V and J ends lost 7 bases and 3 bases, in that order; junction bases with no gene match: 7. The CDR3: CASNHGQGDTEAFF. CDR3 DNA: TGTGCCAGCAACCACGGACAGGGAGACACTGAAGCTTTCTTT.

The gene calls are TRBV27 and TRBJ1-4, with D maybe TRBD1 (5 bases). Germline V lookup: CDR1 MNHEY, CDR2 SMNVEV (reference sequence). The germline V and J ends were trimmed by 3 bases and 5 bases, with 10 bases remaining between them. The CDR3 is 14 residues long. The CDR3 region is CASSFRALNEKLFF. In DNA form, the CDR3 reads TGTGCCAGCAGTTTCAGGGCACTGAATGAAAAACTGTTTTTT.

The chain links TRBV6-5 to TRBJ1-2; a weak D match, TRBD1 (6 bases). CDR1 MNHEY and CDR2 SVGAGI come from the germline V gene. Trimming cost V 7 bases and J 6 bases, with 15 bases left between them. The CDR3 length is 13 residues. CDR3 sequence: CASIKDSPNGYTF. The CDR3, as DNA: TGTGCCAGCATCAAGGACAGTCCGAATGGCTACACCTTC.